These T cell receptor beta chains were read from a single sample in a study of T-cell reconstitution after alpha-beta-depleted transplantation in children. TCRdb re-called the PCR reads through MiXCR, storing one row per CDR3 protein. The data hold more than 250,000 distinct CDR3 sequences, with over 8% observed a single time. The starting material was PBMCs from the stem cell graft donor, obtained from the stem cell graft. The source is a human donor who donated a stem cell graft to a child with SCID. CDR3s include the opening cysteine and the closing phenylalanine or tryptophan. The order of the fields is J gene, V gene, clone size, D gene, CDR3 protein, CDR3 DNA. A D gene is named only where the DNA matches it firmly. Clone size is stated in some rows and not others, as once, few, many or a class when expanded.

TRBJ1-2	TRBV20-1	-	TRBD1	CSARYSLDRGYTF	TGCAGTGCTAGATATTCTCTGGACAGGGGCTACACCTTC
TRBJ2-1	TRBV10-3	-	-	CAISPFGQLNEQFF	TGTGCCATCAGTCCCTTCGGACAGCTCAATGAGCAGTTCTTC
TRBJ2-3	TRBV20-1	-	TRBD2	CSADSGGGGTDTQYF	TGCAGTGCTGATAGCGGGGGGGGCGGCACAGATACGCAGTATTTT
TRBJ2-7	TRBV7-8	-	-	CASSPLTRIYEQYF	TGTGCCAGCAGCCCTTTGACTAGAATCTACGAGCAGTACTTC
TRBJ1-6	TRBV5-1	few	-	CASSRDGSSYNSPLHF	TGCGCCAGCAGCCGGGACGGTAGCTCCTATAATTCACCCCTCCACTTT
TRBJ2-3	TRBV9	many	-	CASSVGADTQYF	TGTGCCAGCAGCGTAGGAGCAGATACGCAGTATTTT
TRBJ2-5	TRBV7-9	-	-	CASTKGGQETQYF	TGTGCCAGCACCAAGGGGGGCCAAGAGACCCAGTACTTC
TRBJ2-7	TRBV5-6	many	TRBD1	CASSFRGTGPYEQYF	TGTGCCAGCAGCTTTCGCGGGACAGGGCCATACGAGCAGTACTTC
TRBJ2-4	TRBV11-2	few	TRBD2	CASSANPGREHIQYF	TGTGCCAGCAGCGCCAACCCCGGGAGGGAACACATTCAGTACTTC
TRBJ2-3	TRBV5-6	-	TRBD2	CASGLGGGTQYF	TGTGCCAGCGGGCTCGGGGGGGGTACGCAGTATTTT
TRBJ1-6	TRBV20-1	few	-	CSAMGGSYNSPLHF	TGCAGTGCTATGGGGGGGTCCTATAATTCACCCCTCCACTTT
TRBJ2-2	TRBV5-1	many	TRBD2	CASSFGGGSTGELFF	TGCGCCAGCAGCTTTGGCGGGGGGAGCACCGGGGAGCTGTTTTTT
TRBJ2-5	TRBV6-1	few	-	CASRPTRQETQYF	TGTGCCAGCCGCCCGACCCGTCAAGAGACCCAGTACTTC
TRBJ2-5	TRBV5-1	few	TRBD1	CASSSIRDRLETQYF	TGCGCCAGCAGCTCTATTCGGGACAGACTGGAGACCCAGTACTTC
TRBJ2-3	TRBV3-1	many	-	CASSLVAGTDTQYF	TGTGCCAGCAGCCTTGTTGCTGGGACAGATACGCAGTATTTT
TRBJ2-5	TRBV9	few	-	CASSHPGVQETQYF	TGTGCCAGCAGTCACCCAGGAGTCCAAGAGACCCAGTACTTC
TRBJ2-6	TRBV5-1	few	TRBD1	CASSPDRGLSGANVLTF	TGCGCCAGCAGCCCGGACAGGGGGCTGTCTGGGGCCAACGTCCTGACTTTC
TRBJ2-7	TRBV5-6	-	-	CASSYDASSYEQYF	TGTGCCAGCAGCTACGACGCGAGCTCCTACGAGCAGTACTTC
TRBJ2-7	TRBV14	-	-	CASSHLGTVSYEQYF	TGTGCCAGCAGCCACCTCGGGACGGTATCCTACGAGCAGTACTTC
TRBJ2-7	TRBV29-1	many	-	CSVPGTEKYEQYF	TGCAGCGTCCCCGGGACGGAGAAATACGAGCAGTACTTC
TRBJ1-6	TRBV12-3/TRBV12-4	many	-	CASREGDSPLHF	TGTGCCAGTCGAGAGGGGGATTCACCCCTCCACTTT
TRBJ2-7	TRBV18	few	TRBD2	CASSPGGTSVGEQYF	TGTGCCAGCTCACCAGGCGGGACTAGCGTCGGGGAGCAGTACTTC
TRBJ2-3	TRBV6-1	few	-	CASSTTGRSSTDTQYF	TGTGCCAGCAGCACAACAGGGAGAAGTTCCACAGATACGCAGTATTTT
TRBJ2-7	TRBV5-1	-	TRBD1	CASSLGGTEEYEQYF	TGCGCCAGCAGCTTGGGGGGGACAGAGGAGTACGAGCAGTACTTC
TRBJ2-7	TRBV29-1	few	TRBD1	CSVGTGFEQYF	TGCAGCGTGGGGACAGGGTTCGAGCAGTACTTC
TRBJ1-2	TRBV3-1	-	-	CASSPRRGKSDGYTF	TGTGCCAGCAGCCCCCGGAGGGGGAAGTCTGACGGCTACACCTTC
TRBJ1-2	TRBV20-1	-	-	CSASRDGAPRQGYTF	TGCAGTGCTAGTCGCGATGGGGCACCCAGGCAGGGCTACACCTTC
TRBJ1-1	TRBV20-1	many	-	CSARSGFGTEAFF	TGCAGTGCCCGGTCGGGGTTCGGCACTGAAGCTTTCTTT
TRBJ1-5	TRBV7-8	-	TRBD1	CASSQGQGLEPKHF	TGTGCCAGCAGCCAAGGACAGGGCTTGGAGCCCAAGCATTTT
TRBJ2-1	TRBV27	many	-	CASTKAGEQFF	TGTGCCAGCACCAAGGCGGGTGAGCAGTTCTTC
TRBJ2-7	TRBV4-2	-	TRBD1	CASSQVQGAFADYEQYF	TGTGCCAGCAGCCAAGTGCAGGGGGCGTTTGCTGATTACGAGCAGTACTTC